This T cell receptor (beta chain) came from a study of Graves' ophthalmopathy and Graves' hyperthyroidism. Study-level findings and limits: The model's ophthalmopathy progression predictions had around 67% sensitivity and 72% to 75% specificity.

Germline V gene sequence: CDR1 SGHRS, CDR2 YFSETQ. The CDR3 runs 15 residues. V dropped 0 bases and J dropped 5; count of bases not matched to a gene: 6. In donors with ophthalmopathy, activity was moderate-to-severe, with CAS ≥3, NOSPECS ≥4 and duration under 3 months. The authors diagnosed from clinical symptoms, serum thyroxine, TRAb, thyroid ultrasound and orbital computed tomography. The study amplified TCR beta CDR3 regions using RNA transcripts. The library came from an HTBI-primed first-round RT-PCR and a second-round multiplex PCR. Using its own MiXCR run on the multiplex PCR reads, TCRdb lists one record per CDR3 protein. The profile shows approximately 330,000 distinct CDR3 sequences, roughly a sixth of them singletons. Turning to this clonotype: What it binds is unknown.

The sequenced material came from peripheral blood. The TCR sequence derives from an adult man with Graves' ophthalmopathy. The J gene is TRBJ1-1, the V gene TRBV5-1; the match to TRBD1 covers 8 bases. CDR3 sequence reads: CASSLAGGGETEAFF. DNA of the CDR3: TGCGCCAGCAGCTTGGCAGGGGGCGGAGAAACTGAAGCTTTCTTT.